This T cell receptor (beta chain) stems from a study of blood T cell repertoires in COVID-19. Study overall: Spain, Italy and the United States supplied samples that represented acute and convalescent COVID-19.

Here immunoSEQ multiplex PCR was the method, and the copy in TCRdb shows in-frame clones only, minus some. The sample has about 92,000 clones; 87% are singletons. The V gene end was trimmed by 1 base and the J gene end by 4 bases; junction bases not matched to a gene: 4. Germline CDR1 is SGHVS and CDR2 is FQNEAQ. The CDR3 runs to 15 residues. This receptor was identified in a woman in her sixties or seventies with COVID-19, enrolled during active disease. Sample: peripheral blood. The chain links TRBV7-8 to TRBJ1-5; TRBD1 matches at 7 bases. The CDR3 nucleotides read TGTGCCAGCAGCTTAGGAACAGGGGAAAATCAGCCCCAGCATTTT. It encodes CASSLGTGENQPQHF. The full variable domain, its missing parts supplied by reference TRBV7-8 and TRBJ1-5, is GAGVSQSPRYKVAKRGQDVALRCDPISGHVSLFWYQQALGQGPEFLTYFQNEAQLDKSGLPSDRFFAERPEGSVSTLKIQRTQQEDSAVYLCASSLGTGENQPQHFGDGTRLSIL.